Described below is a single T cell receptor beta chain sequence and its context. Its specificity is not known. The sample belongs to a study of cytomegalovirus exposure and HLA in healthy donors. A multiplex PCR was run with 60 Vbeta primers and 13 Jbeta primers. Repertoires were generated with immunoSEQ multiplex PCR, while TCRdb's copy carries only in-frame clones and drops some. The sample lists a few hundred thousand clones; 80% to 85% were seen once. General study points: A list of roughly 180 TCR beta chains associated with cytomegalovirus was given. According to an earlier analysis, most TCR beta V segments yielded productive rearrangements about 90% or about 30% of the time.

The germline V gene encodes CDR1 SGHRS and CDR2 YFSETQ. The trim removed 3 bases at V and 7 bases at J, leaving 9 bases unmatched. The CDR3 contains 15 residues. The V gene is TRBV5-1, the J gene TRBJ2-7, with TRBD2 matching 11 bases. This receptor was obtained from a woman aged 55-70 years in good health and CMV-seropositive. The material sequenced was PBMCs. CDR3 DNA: TGCGCCAGCAGCTCACGACTAGCGGGATTAGGGGAGCAGTACTTC. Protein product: CASSSRLAGLGEQYF.